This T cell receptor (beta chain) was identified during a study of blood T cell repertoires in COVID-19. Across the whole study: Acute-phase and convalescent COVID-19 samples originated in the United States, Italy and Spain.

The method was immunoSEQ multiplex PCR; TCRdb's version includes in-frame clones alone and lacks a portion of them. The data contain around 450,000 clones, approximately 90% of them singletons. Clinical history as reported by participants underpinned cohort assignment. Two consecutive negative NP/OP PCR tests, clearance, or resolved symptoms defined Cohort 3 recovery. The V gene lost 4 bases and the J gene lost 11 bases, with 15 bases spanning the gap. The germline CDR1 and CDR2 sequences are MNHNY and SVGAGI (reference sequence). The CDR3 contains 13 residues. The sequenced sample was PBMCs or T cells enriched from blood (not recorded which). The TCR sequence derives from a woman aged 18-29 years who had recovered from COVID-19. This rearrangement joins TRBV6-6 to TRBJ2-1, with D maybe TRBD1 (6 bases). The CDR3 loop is CASSSVTGWKQFF. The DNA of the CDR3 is TGTGCCAGCAGTTCTGTTACAGGGTGGAAGCAGTTCTTC.